This T cell receptor beta chain was observed in a study of T cell responses to AZD1222 COVID-19 vaccine. Here immunoSEQ multiplex PCR was the method, and the copy in TCRdb shows in-frame clones only, minus some. The data hold 100,000 to 150,000 clones, with about 91% observed a single time. Germline values: CDR1 LGHNT, CDR2 FRNRAP. The V and J ends lost 0 bases and 0 bases respectively, with 11 bases between them. The CDR3 sequence is 16 residues long. For this clone: Its antigen remains unknown.

Study-level points and caveats: After two AZD1222 doses, spike-specific TCR breadth and depth rose versus day 0. There were mostly white British donors and more females than males, and clonal diversity was possibly underestimated. CD4 TCRs covered the whole spike, strongest at regions 160-218 and 743-854.

The input for sequencing was peripheral blood, taken on day 0 of AZD1222 vaccination. This clonotype was sampled from an adult in good health. This chain connects TRBV12-5 to TRBJ1-1; D might be TRBD1 (5 bases). As DNA, the CDR3 is TGTGCTAGTGGTTTGGTATGGACAAACATGAACACTGAAGCTTTCTTT. As protein: CASGLVWTNMNTEAFF. Filled out from reference TRBV12-5 and TRBJ1-1, the complete variable domain reads DARVTQTPRHKVTEMGQEVTMRCQPILGHNTVFWYRQTMMQGLELLAYFRNRAPLDDSGMPKDRFSAEMPDATLATLKIQPSEPRDSAVYFCASGLVWTNMNTEAFFGQGTRLTVV.